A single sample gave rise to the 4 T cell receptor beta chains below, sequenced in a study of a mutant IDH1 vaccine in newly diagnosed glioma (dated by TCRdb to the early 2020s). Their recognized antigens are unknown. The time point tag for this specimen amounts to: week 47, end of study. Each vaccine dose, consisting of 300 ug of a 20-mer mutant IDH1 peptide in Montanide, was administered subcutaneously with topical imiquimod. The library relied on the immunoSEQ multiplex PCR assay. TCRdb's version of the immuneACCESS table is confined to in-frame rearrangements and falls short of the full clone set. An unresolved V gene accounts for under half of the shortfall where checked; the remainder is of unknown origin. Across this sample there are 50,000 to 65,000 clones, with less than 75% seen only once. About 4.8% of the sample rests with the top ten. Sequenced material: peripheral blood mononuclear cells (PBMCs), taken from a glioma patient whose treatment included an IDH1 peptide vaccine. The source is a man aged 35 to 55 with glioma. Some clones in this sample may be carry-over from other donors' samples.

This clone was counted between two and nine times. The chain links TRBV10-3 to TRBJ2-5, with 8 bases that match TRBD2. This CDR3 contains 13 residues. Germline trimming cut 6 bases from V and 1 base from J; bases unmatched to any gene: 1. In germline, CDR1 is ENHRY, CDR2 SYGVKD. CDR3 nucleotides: TGTGCCATCAGGGCGGGGGGCCAAGAGACCCAGTACTTC. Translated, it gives CAIRAGGQETQYF.

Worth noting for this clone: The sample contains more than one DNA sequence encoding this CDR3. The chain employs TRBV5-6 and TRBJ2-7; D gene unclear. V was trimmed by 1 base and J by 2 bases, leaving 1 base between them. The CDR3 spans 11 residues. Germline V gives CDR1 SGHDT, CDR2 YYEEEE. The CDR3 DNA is TGTGCCAGCAGCTTGACCTACGAGCAGTACTTC. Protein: CASSLTYEQYF. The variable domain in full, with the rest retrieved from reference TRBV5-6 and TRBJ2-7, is DAGVTQSPTHLIKTRGQQVTLRCSPKSGHDTVSWYQQALGQGPQFIFQYYEEEERQRGNFPDRFSGHQFPNYSSELNVNALLLGDSALYLCASSLTYEQYFGPGTRLTVT.

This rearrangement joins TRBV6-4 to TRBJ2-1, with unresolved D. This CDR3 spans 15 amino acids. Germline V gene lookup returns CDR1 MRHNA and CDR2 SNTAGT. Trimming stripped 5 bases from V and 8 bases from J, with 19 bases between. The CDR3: CASSSGPNPAHEQFF. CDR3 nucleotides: TGTGCCAGCAGTAGTGGCCCAAACCCAGCCCATGAGCAGTTCTTC.

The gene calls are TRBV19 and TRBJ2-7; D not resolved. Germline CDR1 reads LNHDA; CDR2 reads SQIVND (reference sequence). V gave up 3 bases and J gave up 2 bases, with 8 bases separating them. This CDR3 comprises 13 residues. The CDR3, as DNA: TGTGCCAGTAGTATCCAGCCCACCTACGAGCAGTACTTC. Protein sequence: CASSIQPTYEQYF.